Sequencing of this TCR beta chain was carried out in a study of T cell repertoires in cytomegalovirus infection. In the study overall: Public signatures in TCR beta pointed to CMV infection and matching HLA type.

Trimming shortened V by 6 bases and J by 6 bases, and 27 bases separated the two germline ends. The CDR3 sequence is 17 residues long. Per the germline V gene, CDR1 is SGHDT and CDR2 is YYEEEE. Findings of the study overall: HLA-C-restricted TCR beta clonotypes specific for CMV led the ex vivo response.

TCRdb reanalysed the reads using MiXCR and keeps one entry per CDR3 protein. The sample holds about 310,000 distinct CDR3 sequences, approximately 25% seen once. Turning to this clonotype: Its specificity is not known.

Sequenced here: cultured PBMCs, sampled from culture after CMV antigen stimulation. This sequence was found in a human donor in good health (CMV status not recorded). Some clones in this sample may be carry-over from other donors' samples. The chain combines TRBV5-6 with TRBJ1-1; D gene ambiguous. The CDR3 DNA sequence: TGTGCCAGCACCATCCGCTTGAGGGCGGGAAAGGCCCCTGAAGCTTTCTTT. Encoded protein: CASTIRLRAGKAPEAFF. Full variable domain (missing parts from reference TRBV5-6 and TRBJ1-1): DAGVTQSPTHLIKTRGQQVTLRCSPKSGHDTVSWYQQALGQGPQFIFQYYEEEERQRGNFPDRFSGHQFPNYSSELNVNALLLGDSALYLCASTIRLRAGKAPEAFFGQGTRLTVV.